This TCR beta chain originates from a study of CD4+ T cells in melanoma. Study-wide points: A reported correlation linked neoantigen-specific CD4+ T cells to CD8+, macrophage and B cell function. Neoantigen-specific CD4+ T cells in melanoma reportedly had diverse differentiation states.

Worth noting for this clone: The antigen remains undetermined.

Assay used: immunoSEQ multiplex PCR; TCRdb lists only in-frame clones, some missing. Of 13,000 to 15,000 clones in the sample, less than 65% were seen once. This CDR3 is built from 14 residues. V lost 4 bases and J lost 5; bases outside the gene matches: 6. Per the germline V gene, CDR1 is SGHNT and CDR2 is YYREEE (reference sequence). This sequence joins TRBV5-4 and TRBJ1-5; TRBD1 matches at 7 bases. Sequenced input: cells from a culture (not recorded whether cultured in vitro). The source is a human donor with melanoma. In nucleotides, the CDR3 is TGTGCCAGCAGCAAGGCGACAGGGTATCAGCCCCAGCATTTT. Protein: CASSKATGYQPQHF.